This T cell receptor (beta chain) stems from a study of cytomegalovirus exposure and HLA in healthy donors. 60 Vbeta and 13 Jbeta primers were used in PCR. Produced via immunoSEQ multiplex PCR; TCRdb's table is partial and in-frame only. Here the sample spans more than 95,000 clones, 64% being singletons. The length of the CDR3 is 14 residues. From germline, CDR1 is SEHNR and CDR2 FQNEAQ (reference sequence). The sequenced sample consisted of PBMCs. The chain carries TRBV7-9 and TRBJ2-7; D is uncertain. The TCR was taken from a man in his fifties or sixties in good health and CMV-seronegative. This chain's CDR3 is CSCCKQKAAYEQYF. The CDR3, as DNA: TGTTCTTGTTGCAAGCAGAAGGCGGCATACGAGCAGTACTTC. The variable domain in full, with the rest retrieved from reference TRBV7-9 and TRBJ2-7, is DTGVSQNPRHKITKRGQNVTFRCDPISEHNRLYWYRQTLGQGPEFLTYFQNEAQLEKSRLLSDRFSAERPKGSFSTLEIQRTEQGDSAMYLCSCCKQKAAYEQYFGPGTRLTVT.